These 15 T cell receptor beta chains were sequenced from one sample in a study of CD8 T cells in Susac syndrome (dated by TCRdb to between 2018 and 2020). Library prep was done by the immunoSEQ multiplex PCR assay. RNA was extracted with the RNeasy kit and roughly 0.45 to 1 ug was reverse transcribed using random hexamers. TCRdb applied fastp at Q25 and MiXCR to the public reads, then kept only in-frame beta chains. Rows with a matching CDR3 protein are joined into one entry that keeps the most common DNA and genes. The sample has hundreds of thousands of distinct CDR3 sequences on record, roughly 90% of them singletons. The ten largest clonotypes hold less than 0.2% of the sample. The sequenced material came from CD8+ T cells from PBMCs. These receptors were obtained from a human donor with multiple sclerosis.

The chain is built from TRBV7-9 and TRBJ1-2; D gene unclear. This CDR3 region has 11 residues. Germline V gives CDR1 SEHNR, CDR2 FQNEAQ (reference sequence). The CDR3 coding sequence is TGTGGCCTCAAGAGACTCTATGGCTACACCTTC. This codes for CGLKRLYGYTF.

The rearrangement joins TRBV5-6 to TRBJ2-2; D not certain. The length of the CDR3 is 16 residues. Per the germline V gene, CDR1 is SGHDT and CDR2 is YYEEEE. Trimming stripped 4 bases from V and 2 bases from J, with 15 bases between. CDR3 protein: CASSPVAAANTGELFF. CDR3 bases: TGTGCCAGCAGCCCCGTTGCCGCGGCAAACACCGGGGAGCTGTTTTTT.

This sequence joins TRBV28 and TRBJ2-5; D may be TRBD2 (5 bases). Looked up from germline, CDR1 is MDHEN and CDR2 is SYDVKM. This CDR3 comprises 12 residues. Trimming removed 5 bases at V and 5 bases at J, with 9 bases between. The CDR3 nucleotides are TGTGCCAGCAGTCCCGGGGAGGAGACCCAGTACTTC. Its protein product is CASSPGEETQYF.

This clonotype was found a few times. The junction departs from the called germline gene at one end, perhaps through a read error. The V gene is TRBV10-3, the J gene TRBJ2-4; D remains ambiguous. The CDR3 extends over 13 amino acids. Germline values: CDR1 ENHRY, CDR2 SYGVKD. This CDR3 is CAIGEAAKNIQYF. In DNA, the CDR3 is TGTGCCATCGGTGAGGCGGCCAAAAACATTCAGTACTTC.

This clonotype came up once. CDR3: CASNTGVLSYNEQFF. The CDR3 nucleotides read TGTGCCAGCAACACAGGGGTTTTGTCCTACAATGAGCAGTTCTTC. The chain carries TRBV28 and TRBJ2-1, with 7 bases matching TRBD1. The CDR3 has 15 amino acids. J was trimmed by 1 base and V by 7 bases; bases with no gene match: 7. Germline values: CDR1 MDHEN, CDR2 SYDVKM.

The J gene is TRBJ2-1, the V gene TRBV28, with D possibly TRBD1 on 6 matching bases. The CDR3 consists of 16 residues. Germline-derived CDR1 and CDR2 are MDHEN and SYDVKM. V lost 5 bases and J 2 bases, leaving 16 bases between the germline ends. The chain's CDR3 is CASSPYTGLPYNEQFF. The CDR3 nucleotides are TGTGCCAGCAGTCCCTACACAGGGCTCCCCTACAATGAGCAGTTCTTC.

The V gene is TRBV27, the J gene TRBJ2-1; TRBD1 is a possible D gene (6 bases). The CDR3 has 16 residues. V lost 4 bases and J 4 bases, leaving 17 bases between the germline ends. The germline V gene has CDR1 MNHEY and CDR2 SMNVEV (reference sequence). CDR3 sequence reads: CASSSIQGWGYNEQFF. CDR3 bases: TGTGCCAGCAGTTCCATCCAGGGGTGGGGGTACAATGAGCAGTTCTTC.

This clonotype has only a few counts. The chain has TRBV2 and TRBJ2-1, with TRBD1 as a possible D gene (6 bases). The CDR3 extends over 12 amino acids. From germline, CDR1 is SNHLY and CDR2 FYNNEI. With 6 bases removed from V and 6 bases from J, the gap between germline ends came to 9 bases. The CDR3 bases are TGTGCCAGCAGGGAACAGGGCAATGAGCAGTTCTTC. Translated, it gives CASREQGNEQFF.

This chain connects TRBV3-1 to TRBJ2-7; no reliable D call. V was shortened by 0 bases and J by 0 bases, with 6 bases between the two germline ends. The CDR3 consists of 14 residues. Germline-derived CDR1 and CDR2 are LGHDT and YNNKEL (reference sequence). CDR3 sequence reads: CASSQETVSYEQYF. The CDR3 nucleotides are TGTGCCAGCAGCCAAGAAACAGTCTCCTACGAGCAGTACTTC.

In this sample, this clonotype turned up a few times. The chain combines TRBV2 with TRBJ2-7, with a weak D call TRBD2 (6 bases). This CDR3 has 12 residues. Germline V gene data show CDR1 as SNHLY and CDR2 as FYNNEI. V lost 7 bases, J lost 5 bases, and 12 bases lay in between. CDR3 in amino acids: CASNGGYDEQYF. The CDR3 nucleotides are TGTGCCAGCAATGGAGGGTACGACGAGCAGTACTTC. Filled out from reference TRBV2 and TRBJ2-7, the complete variable domain reads EPEVTQTPSHQVTQMGQEVILRCVPISNHLYFYWYRQILGQKVEFLVSFYNNEISEKSEIFDDQFSVERPDGSNFTLKIRSTKLEDSAMYFCASNGGYDEQYFGPGTRLTVT.

The chain combines TRBV18 with TRBJ2-3; D is possibly TRBD1 (5 bases). The CDR3 consists of 13 residues. Germline CDR1 reads KGHSH; CDR2 reads LQKENI. Trimming shortened V by 0 bases and J by 5 bases, and 6 bases separated the two germline ends. The CDR3 region is CASSPPQGDTQYF. The CDR3 DNA reads as TGTGCCAGCTCACCACCCCAGGGAGATACGCAGTATTTT.

Here the CDR3 DNA reads TGTGCCACCAGCAGAGAGCGCGGGACCTACGAGCAGTACTTC. This translates into CATSRERGTYEQYF. The rearrangement links TRBV15 to TRBJ2-7, with TRBD2 as a possible D gene (6 bases). Trimming removed 0 bases at V and 2 bases at J, with 8 bases between. CDR1 is LNHNV and CDR2 is YYDKDF in the germline V gene (reference sequence). This CDR3 region has 14 residues.

This chain links TRBV27 with TRBJ2-1, with 7 bases aligning to TRBD2. The V and J ends lost 0 bases and 0 bases, in that order; junction bases with no gene match: 5. Looked up from germline, CDR1 is MNHEY and CDR2 is SMNVEV (reference sequence). This CDR3 has 17 residues. The CDR3 region is CASSLSSSGRSYNEQFF. CDR3 DNA sequence: TGTGCCAGCAGTTTATCCTCTAGCGGTCGCTCCTACAATGAGCAGTTCTTC.

V and J are TRBV6-2 or TRBV6-3 and TRBJ2-3, with a tentative D call TRBD2 (6 bases). The CDR3 runs to 12 residues. V was cut by 4 bases and J by 5 bases, with 7 bases left in between. Germline CDR1 reads MNHEY; CDR2 reads SVGEGT. Written as DNA, the CDR3 is TGTGCCAGCAGTTGGAGGGAAGATACGCAGTATTTT. Protein: CASSWREDTQYF.

V and J are TRBV5-1 and TRBJ1-1, with D uncertain. The CDR3 runs 14 residues. Germline V lookup: CDR1 SGHRS, CDR2 YFSETQ. The V end was cut by 0 bases, the J end by 3 bases, with 9 bases between. The CDR3, as DNA: TGCGCCAGCAGCTTGGATAGCGGAGACACTGAAGCTTTCTTT. It yields the protein CASSLDSGDTEAFF. Full variable domain (remainder filled in from reference TRBV5-1 and TRBJ1-1): KAGVTQTPRYLIKTRGQQVTLSCSPISGHRSVSWYQQTPGQGLQFLFEYFSETQRNKGNFPGRFSGRQFSNSRSEMNVSTLELGDSALYLCASSLDSGDTEAFFGQGTRLTVV.